This T cell receptor (beta chain) was identified during a study of blood T cell repertoires in COVID-19. Looking at the study overall: T cells, B-cell-depleted T cells, or PBMCs provided the cDNA or gDNA that served as material.

Germline CDR1 and CDR2: SGHRS and YFSETQ. The V and J ends lost 4 bases and 1 base, in that order; junction bases with no gene match: 12. This CDR3 comprises 19 residues. Original data processing: The assay estimated nucleated cells by amplifying reference gene primers. Produced via immunoSEQ multiplex PCR; TCRdb's table is partial and in-frame only. That table is the source of V, J and clone size, and D and trimming were worked out from the DNA. The table lists roughly 250,000 clones, around 90% of them singletons, with about 6% in the top ten. The TCR originated in a woman between 25 and 40 years old with acute COVID-19. The V gene is TRBV5-1, the J gene TRBJ2-3; 13 nucleotides line up with TRBD2. Sequenced sample: PBMCs or T cells enriched from blood (not recorded which). CDR3 bases: TGCGCCAGCAGCAGGGTGCTGACTAGCGGGGGGCCTGGCACAGATACGCAGTATTTT. Amino acids: CASSRVLTSGGPGTDTQYF.